This T cell receptor beta chain originates from a study of T cells in Graves' hyperthyroidism and ophthalmopathy (dated by TCRdb to 2018 to 2020). Describing the broader study: Peripheral blood was collected at initial diagnosis, before any treatment. The 100 discovery patients were randomly split 7:3 into training and test sets. Following sampling, methimazole starting at 30 mg daily was given to hyperthyroidism patients, and high-dose intravenous methylprednisolone was given to ophthalmopathy patients. According to the paper, TCR Vbeta CDR3 sequencing was carried out on over 130 peripheral blood samples, which came from 40 to 45 ophthalmopathy, approximately 78 hyperthyroidism and approximately 17 progressor patients. The study also compared thyroid tissue and blood T-cell repertoires from roughly 6 Graves' hyperthyroidism patients. An independent validation cohort of around 19 hyperthyroidism patients and 17 patients who later progressed to ophthalmopathy tested prospective prediction of ophthalmopathy. To identify TCR V-J signatures that set the groups apart, the researchers used a discovery cohort of 95 to 100 patients, made up of 40 to 45 with Graves' ophthalmopathy and around 58 with stable Graves' hyperthyroidism.

A patient counted as having stable Graves' hyperthyroidism if no progression to ophthalmopathy occurred over 18 months of follow-up. The hyperthyroidism patients were between 18 and 65 years old and newly diagnosed, with a disease duration of less than 2 months. The study excluded patients with uncontrolled infections, other autoimmune diseases, pregnancy or lactation. Diagnoses were established on the basis of clinical symptoms, serum thyroxine and TRAb, thyroid ultrasound, and orbital computed tomography. PBMCs were isolated from about 9.1 ml of fresh peripheral blood by Ficoll-Paque density gradient centrifugation. Total RNA was extracted using Trizol reagent, and RNA quality was assessed on an Agilent 2100 Bioanalyzer. TCR beta CDR3 regions were amplified from RNA transcripts. A first-round RT-PCR of the TCR CDR3 used the HTBI primer set with the Qiagen OneStep RT-PCR kit. Libraries were constructed in a second round of multiplex PCR, after which size selection and purification were carried out. Sequencing of the libraries was done on an Illumina HiSeq2000 using paired-end 100 bp reads. From the authors' description of their analysis: SOAPnuke was used to process the raw data, with reads discarded if the reads contained adapters or uncalled bases, had a mean Phred below 15, or lacked an exact constant-primer or identifier match. COPE v1.2.5 was used to merge the high-quality paired reads, and each unique nucleotide sequence was defined as a clonotype. MiTCR v1.1 was used to align the clonotypes against IMGT TRBV, TRBD and TRBJ reference segments. The analysis was restricted to V-J combinations with a frequency above 0.0001, which together covered 99.2% of the repertoires. The TCS score was defined as the ratio of F50 (clonal expansion) to E x V (chaos), calculated using BLOSUM62-based TCRdist between CDR3 peptides within each V-J. Welch's t-statistics and random forest reduced 500 to 650 V-J features to 10 to 15, which were used in a naive Bayes classifier (R e1071). TCRdb handled the public reads itself, with Q25 trimming in fastp and clone calling in MiXCR, and kept productive beta chains. Rows are unified per CDR3 protein, each entry keeping the most common DNA and genes. The authors' filters were not applied to this entry. The sample contains about 740,000 distinct CDR3 sequences, 13% to 15% of them found a single time. 9.5% to 13% of the sample goes to the ten largest clones.

V and J are truncated by 7 bases and 0 bases respectively, leaving an intervening sequence of 3 bases. From the cysteine up to the phenylalanine, the CDR3 has a length of 12 residues. Only the CDR3 region is kept as DNA, spanning 36 bases read in frame from base 1. The germline V gene provides CDR1 MNHNS and CDR2 SASEGT. A few counts support this clonotype. The antigen this receptor binds is unknown. This likely came from a read error, as a far larger clone is one base away. Paper-wide results and their limitations: In validation, the model predicted progression to ophthalmopathy a median of approximately 6.3 months before onset, with approximately 70% sensitivity and roughly 72% specificity. Sample size was not statistically predetermined, and investigators were not blinded to group allocation. Most expanded thyroid clonotypes (frequency above 0.001) were also found in blood, which suggests that blood repertoires may mirror thyroid immune responses. A 13 V-J signature model separated ophthalmopathy from stable hyperthyroidism, with 87.88% sensitivity and around 84% specificity in cross-validation and 80%/75% in testing.

This chain is built from TRBV6-1 and TRBJ2-2, with the identity of the D gene unclear. The origin of this receptor is a woman between 18 and 29 years old with Graves' hyperthyroidism. The material sequenced was blood. The DNA is as follows: TGTGCCAGCATTCCGAACACCGGGGAGCTGTTTTTT. Its translation reads: CASIPNTGELFF.